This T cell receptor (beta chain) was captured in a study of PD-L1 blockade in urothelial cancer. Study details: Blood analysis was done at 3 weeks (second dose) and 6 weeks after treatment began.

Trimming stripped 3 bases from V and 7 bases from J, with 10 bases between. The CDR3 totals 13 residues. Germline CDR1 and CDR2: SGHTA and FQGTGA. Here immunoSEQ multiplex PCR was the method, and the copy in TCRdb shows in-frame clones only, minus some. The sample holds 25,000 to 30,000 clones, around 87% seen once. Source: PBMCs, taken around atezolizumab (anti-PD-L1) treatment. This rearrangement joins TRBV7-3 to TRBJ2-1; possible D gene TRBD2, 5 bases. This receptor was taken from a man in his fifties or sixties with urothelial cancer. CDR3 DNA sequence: TGTGCCAGCAGCTTCAGAGGGCGAAATGAGCAGTTCTTC. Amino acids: CASSFRGRNEQFF.